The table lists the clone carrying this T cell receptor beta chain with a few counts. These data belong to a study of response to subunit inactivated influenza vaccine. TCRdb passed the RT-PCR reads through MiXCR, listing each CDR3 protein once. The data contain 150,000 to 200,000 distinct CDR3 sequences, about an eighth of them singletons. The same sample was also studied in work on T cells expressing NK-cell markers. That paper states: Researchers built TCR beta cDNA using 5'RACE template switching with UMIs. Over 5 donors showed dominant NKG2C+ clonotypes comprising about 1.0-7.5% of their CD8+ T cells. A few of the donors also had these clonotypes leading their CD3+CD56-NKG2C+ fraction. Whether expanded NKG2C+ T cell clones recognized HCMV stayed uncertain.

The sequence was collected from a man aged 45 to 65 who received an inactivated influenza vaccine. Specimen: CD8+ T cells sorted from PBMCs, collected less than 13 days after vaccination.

CDR3 bases: TGTGCCAGCAGTTTGGGGGCCACAGGGTACGAGCAGTACTTC. This gives the protein CASSLGATGYEQYF. The gene calls are TRBV27 and TRBJ2-7; maybe TRBD1 (6 bases). Germline V gives CDR1 MNHEY, CDR2 SMNVEV (reference sequence). This CDR3 region has 14 residues. Trimming took off 3 bases at V and 4 bases at J, with 13 bases between the two ends.